This TCR beta chain was found in a study of cytomegalovirus exposure and HLA in healthy donors listed by TCRdb under 2017. For context, the study as a whole: An earlier analysis of roughly 500 of the donors reported approximately 270 Gb of sequence data and 120 million or so unique TCR beta sequences from 150 million to 200 million T cells. Roughly 300 gigabases of sequencing data and around 87 million unique TCR sequences were included in an early release covering 550 to 650 HLA-typed donors. Of the 300 to 500 genotyped donors, roughly 80% were placed in the genetic ancestry cluster associated with self-reported Caucasian donors. The aim of the study was to test whether cataloging public T cell receptors could identify signatures of past pathogen exposure. The study used immunosequencing to profile the T cell repertoires of approximately 690 subjects and linked those repertoires to cytomegalovirus serostatus. Along with the 666-subject first cohort, a separate validation cohort of some 130 different subjects was used. To predict cytomegalovirus infection status, the study brought together high-throughput TCR immunosequencing, statistical association of individual TCRs with disease status, and machine learning. In a later analysis, previously published TCR beta repertoires from 670 or so donors were re-analyzed and high-resolution HLA genotyping was added so that TCR occurrence patterns could be studied. Rather than drawing on any new phenotypic data, the later analysis identified candidate immune exposures from TCR beta sequences and the way those sequences occurred across donors. To decide whether each TCR beta V gene segment behaved as functional or pseudogenic, an earlier analysis of some 540 of the donors relied on high-throughput TCR beta sequencing. Donor age, sex, ethnicity and CMV serostatus were compiled alongside the repertoire data. A later genetic analysis took genome-wide SNP genotypes for about 65% of the roughly 670 donors and used that subset as a discovery cohort. Every repertoire in the discovery cohort had been generated on one and the same sequencing platform. Both class I and class II loci were covered by HLA typing, at four-digit resolution. Typing coverage differed by locus: A, B, C, DRB1 and DQB1 were typed in about 629-640 donors, DQA1 in roughly 500, DPA1 in some 610, and DPB1 in 450 to 490. About five DR-DQ haplotypes were handled as single units for association and clustering because linkage in the cohort was strong. Among about 400 genotyped donors of the cohort, an average of approximately 220,000 unique TCR beta nucleotide sequences was sequenced per donor, of which 15% to 20% were non-productive. Overall study outcomes, separate from this receptor: Strong co-occurrence of HLA alleles, especially DR and DQ, made assigning TCR associations to individual alleles difficult. A further reported finding was that TCR beta sequences accurately predicted the HLA-A and HLA-B alleles for most subjects in the first cohort. An earlier analysis of roughly 570 of the donors showed that most TCR beta V segments appeared in productive rearrangements either about 87% or about 30% of the time, which broadly matched IMGT annotations. In a later analysis, the rate of TCR association differed among HLA loci, with DRB1 alleles having the most associated TCRs and HLA-C alleles having the fewest. The 87-base-pair reads could not distinguish some IMGT-functional V segments, including TRBV6-2 and TRBV6-3, so those segments were excluded. In the study, around 160 TCR beta chains were listed as associated with cytomegalovirus. The authors suggested that the approach could potentially be extended to other disease states and immunological phenotypes. Because HLA typing was missing for some donors at each locus, association tests included only the typed subset. Three of the identified cytomegalovirus-associated TCR beta chains were confirmed in vitro to be specific for cytomegalovirus antigens. CMV serostatus was the only immune exposure information available for the cohort. In this cohort, only TCR beta chains were sequenced, and detectable features were limited by the absence of alpha or paired-chain data. In a later analysis, several top co-occurrence clusters were reported to appear linked to parvovirus B19, influenza, CMV and Epstein-Barr virus. Correlated functional status among segregating V segments might be attributable to linkage disequilibrium, but an unknown experimental factor could not be ruled out. Compared with the approximately 720-donor mean, donors in an Asian-associated ancestry cluster had fewer N-insertions in productive TCRs, according to a later genetic analysis. While some public TCRs were present in many individuals, most TCR sequences turned up only very rarely across donors. A later analysis found that HLA-associated TCR beta chains were more clonally expanded and had lower generation probabilities than equally common non-associated chains. In a later genetic analysis, a missense DCLRE1C variant was associated with V-gene and J-gene trimming of TCR beta chains, and the association was replicated in an independent cohort. The classifier was reported to diagnose cytomegalovirus status with high specificity and sensitivity in both the original and validation cohorts. Specific HLA alleles were associated with about 17,000 TCR beta sequences at a false discovery rate of 0.05 in a later analysis. The sequencing pipeline was judged likely to have produced a cluster of highly shared sequence variants as a technical artifact. The earlier analysis of some 560 of the donors excluded 15 to 20 rarely observed V segments, including chromosome 9 orphons, because counts were too low. In a later analysis, most CMV-associated TCR beta chains were found to appear HLA-restricted, with HLA associations seemingly driven largely by CMV exposure. Sequencing depth was assumed to be roughly uniform across donors in the presence/absence analyses, though that assumption may not hold.

In total, more than 500 healthy bone marrow donors made up the cohort. Cohort members were all nominally healthy when sampled, although unrecorded immune exposures were likely present. The donor tested CMV seropositive, placing the donor among the 250 to 350 seropositive members of the cohort. Each donor provided a peripheral blood sample, and peripheral blood mononuclear cells were used for TCR beta sequencing. The Qiagen DNeasy Blood Extraction Kit was used to extract genomic DNA from the blood cell samples. The method was the immunoSEQ multiplex PCR assay. For the multiplex PCR, a mixture combining 60 forward primers for TCR Vbeta segments and 13 reverse primers for TCR Jbeta segments was used. Amplification of the CDR3 region of rearranged TCR beta genes was performed with a multiplex PCR assay on genomic DNA. The Illumina HiSeq System was used to sequence the amplified TCR beta libraries as 87-base-pair reads. The paper's data handling went like this. Across the 666 repertoires, a later analysis counted tens of millions of unique TCR beta chains, 8.5 million to 12 million of which were shared by at least two donors. Raw reads were error-corrected and collapsed into unique sequences with a nearest-neighbor algorithm that merged closely related sequences to remove PCR and sequencing errors. CDR3 sequences were aligned to IMGT reference sequences to assign V, D and J gene segments. For a sequence to be retained, a match of at least six nucleotides was required to both a V gene segment and a J gene segment. A rearrangement was called productive if the CDR3 had no stop codons and remained in frame with V and J, and every other rearrangement was called non-productive. CDR3 was defined according to IMGT convention as the region running from the second conserved V-encoded cysteine to the conserved J-encoded phenylalanine. The earlier analysis of 500 to 600 of the donors excluded sequences that lacked an unambiguous match to a single V gene segment. An earlier analysis of a few hundred of the donors classified V segments as functional when productive rearrangements were above 56.7% and as segregating when the standard deviation between donors was above 5%. A statistical classification framework was built for diagnosing cytomegalovirus status from the catalog of TCR beta chain sequences. In a later analysis, TCR nucleotide sequences were compared against IMGT/GENE-DB human TR gene sequences so that V and J genes could be assigned. The TCRdist pipeline was used in a later analysis to assign CDR3 sequences and most-parsimonious VDJ recombination scenarios. In a later analysis, each TCR beta chain was defined by its CDR3 amino acid sequence together with its V-gene family, and reads without a unique V-gene family were excluded. As a way to deal with suspected cross-contamination and a sequencing artifact, a later analysis dropped approximately 590 nucleotide sequences that were highly shared and had low generation probability. In a later analysis, a clonal expansion index for each public chain was calculated from normalized within-repertoire ranks of inferred template counts. A later analysis computed generation probabilities with a VDJ recombination model fitted to out-of-frame rearrangements, and checked the results against IGoR. In a later analysis, TCR-TCR, TCR-HLA and TCR-CMV co-occurrence was scored with hypergeometric tests, and a repertoire-size bias correction was applied to TCR pairs. In a later analysis, false discovery rates were estimated by permuting HLA or CMV assignments 20 times. A later analysis grouped co-occurring TCRs with DBSCAN, adding TCRdist sequence similarity when clustering within HLA-allele-positive subsets. Repertoires with fewer than 30,000 or more than 120,000 public chains were left out of co-occurrence clustering, as were about 5 repertoires with anomalous nucleotide sharing. Sourced from immuneACCESS, this table was stored by TCRdb with only in-frame sequences that have V and J called. A share of the clones is absent; for the studies checked, an unresolved V gene accounts for under half, and the remainder has no known explanation. D and trimming come from the DNA, and the V and J calls and clone size come from that table. This sample holds fewer than 200,000 clones; 65% to 85% were observed only once. The ten largest make up 2% to 3% of the sample.

The CDR3, from cysteine to phenylalanine, totals 17 residues. Just the 51-base CDR3 DNA is kept, in frame starting at base 1. At the junction V is shortened by 5 bases and J by 2 bases; bases outside the gene matches: 11. CDR1 and CDR2 are drawn from the germline V gene: WSHSY, SAAADI. As concerns this clone: Its antigen remains undetermined. No base quality values were provided; no much bigger clone lies one nucleotide off.

The chain uses TRBV10-2 and TRBJ1-4; the junction holds 7 bases that match TRBD1. The TCR was taken from a woman in her 40s in good health and CMV-seropositive. The sample taken for sequencing was PBMCs. The base sequence is TGCGCCAGCAGTAAGGCTACAGGGGCCGGGACTAATGAAAAACTGTTTTTT. Its protein is CASSKATGAGTNEKLFF.